These 8 T cell receptor beta chains were all obtained from the same sample, sequenced in a study of cytomegalovirus exposure and HLA in healthy donors. It was with 60 Vbeta and 13 Jbeta primers that the PCR ran. Assay: immunoSEQ multiplex PCR; the TCRdb copy retains only in-frame clones and omits some. The table includes approximately 180,000 clones, over 65% detected once. The sample comprised PBMCs. The receptors were sampled from a woman aged 25 to 39 in good health and CMV-seronegative.

The chain couples TRBV2 to TRBJ2-6; tentative D call: TRBD2 (5 bases). Germline V gives CDR1 SNHLY, CDR2 FYNNEI. CDR3 length: 14 amino acids. V lost 6 bases and J 0 bases, leaving 6 bases between the germline ends. Here the CDR3 reads CASRRGSGANVLTF. The CDR3, as DNA: TGTGCCAGCAGACGGGGCTCTGGGGCCAACGTCCTGACTTTC. Drawing the rest from reference TRBV2 and TRBJ2-6, the complete variable domain is EPEVTQTPSHQVTQMGQEVILRCVPISNHLYFYWYRQILGQKVEFLVSFYNNEISEKSEIFDDQFSVERPDGSNFTLKIRSTKLEDSAMYFCASRRGSGANVLTFGAGSRLTVL.

This clone came up a few times. The V and J genes are TRBV4-3 and TRBJ2-4; TRBD1 agrees at 9 bases. J gave up 6 bases and V 0 bases, and 9 bases lay outside the gene matches. The CDR3 covers 17 residues. Per the germline V gene, CDR1 is LGHNA and CDR2 is YSLEER. The CDR3 DNA sequence: TGCGCCAGCAGCCAAGATACATTACAGGGGGCGCGAAACATTCAGTACTTC. Translated: CASSQDTLQGARNIQYF.

J is TRBJ2-6 and V is TRBV4-2; D not resolved. With 0 bases removed from V and 2 bases from J, the gap between germline ends came to 5 bases. Germline V CDR1 and CDR2: LGHNA, YNFKEQ. The CDR3 totals 15 residues. CDR3 sequence reads: CASSQDEAGANVLTF. Here the CDR3 DNA reads TGTGCCAGCAGCCAAGATGAGGCTGGGGCCAACGTCCTGACTTTC.

The J gene is TRBJ1-1, the V gene TRBV15; D remains ambiguous. This CDR3 is 14 amino acids long. Trimming removed 0 bases at V and 9 bases at J, with 14 bases between. CDR1 is LNHNV, CDR2 YYDKDF, per germline (reference sequence). CDR3 protein: CATSRERGPLKAFF. The DNA of the CDR3 is TGTGCCACCAGCAGAGAGAGAGGGCCACTTAAAGCTTTCTTT.

The V and J genes are TRBV9 and TRBJ1-3; tentatively, D is TRBD1 (5 bases). Germline assignment: CDR1 SGDLS and CDR2 YYNGEE. V lost 5 bases and J 2 bases, leaving 14 bases between the germline ends. The CDR3 loop spans 15 amino acids. The CDR3 here is CASSIGERPGNTIYF. As DNA, the CDR3 is TGTGCCAGCAGTATAGGGGAACGCCCTGGAAACACCATATATTTT.

This clone was observed a handful of times. This sequence joins TRBV29-1 and TRBJ2-4; 10 bases align to TRBD1. This CDR3 spans 16 amino acids. V was pared by 1 base and J by 4 bases, with 7 bases of the junction left unmatched. CDR1 SQVTM and CDR2 ANQGSEA come from the germline V gene. CDR3 sequence (DNA): TGCAGCGTTGAAGGTTTGGGGGGACAGGGGAAAAACATTCAGTACTTC. Its translation is CSVEGLGGQGKNIQYF.

This clone was observed a handful of times. This chain joins TRBV15 and TRBJ1-6; D gene uncertain. V was cut by 1 base and J by 0 bases, with 7 bases left in between. Per germline, CDR1 LNHNV and CDR2 YYDKDF (reference sequence). The CDR3 runs to 16 residues. The CDR3 DNA reads TGTGCCACCAGCAGAGGTATCAGCTCCTATAATTCACCCCTCCACTTT. This translates into CATSRGISSYNSPLHF.

This chain joins TRBV6-5 and TRBJ2-5; 9 bases align to TRBD1. The J call may not be correct, given that the DNA end is closer to TRBJ2-7. The CDR3 totals 14 residues. Germline lookup yields CDR1 MNHEY and CDR2 SVGAGI. The CDR3 region is CASTGGQGSYEQYF. The CDR3, as DNA: TGTGCCAGCACCGGCGGACAGGGGTCCTACGAGCAGTACTTC.